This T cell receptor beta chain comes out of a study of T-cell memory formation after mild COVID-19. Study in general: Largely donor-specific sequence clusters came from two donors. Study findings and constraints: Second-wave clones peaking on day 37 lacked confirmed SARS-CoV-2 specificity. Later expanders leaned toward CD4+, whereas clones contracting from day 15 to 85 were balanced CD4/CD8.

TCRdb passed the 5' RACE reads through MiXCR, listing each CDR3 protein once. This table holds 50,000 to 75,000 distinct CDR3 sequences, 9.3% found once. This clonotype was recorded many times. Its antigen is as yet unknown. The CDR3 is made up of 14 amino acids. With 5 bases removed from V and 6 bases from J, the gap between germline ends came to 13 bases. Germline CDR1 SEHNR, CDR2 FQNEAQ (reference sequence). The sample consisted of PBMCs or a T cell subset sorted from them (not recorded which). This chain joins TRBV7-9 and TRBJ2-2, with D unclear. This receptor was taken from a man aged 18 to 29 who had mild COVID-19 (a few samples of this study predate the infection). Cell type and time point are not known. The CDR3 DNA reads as TGTGCCAGCAGCCCGCCCTATGCGTCCGGGGAGCTGTTTTTT. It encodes CASSPPYASGELFF.